This is a list of T cell receptor beta chains from one sample in a study of cytomegalovirus exposure and HLA in healthy donors. TCRdb's table, derived via immunoSEQ multiplex PCR, lists solely in-frame clones and lacks some. The sample gives 100,000 to 150,000 clones, about 70% of which show up once; 5.5% to 8% is in the top ten. The material sequenced was PBMCs. All receptors come from a male donor in good health and CMV-seronegative. The CDR3 runs from the conserved cysteine through the conserved F or W. Fields, in order: J gene, clone size, V gene, D gene, CDR3 DNA, CDR3 protein. The D gene is left open where the match is weak. Where a row states a size, it is once, few, many or the class of an expanded clone; other rows omit it.

>TRBJ2-7|.|TRBV28|TRBD1
TGTGCCAGCAGCACTTCGGGACAGGGGTACGAGCAGTACTTC
CASSTSGQGYEQYF
>TRBJ2-2|.|TRBV14|.
TGTGCCAGCAGCCCACTGACTAGAAACACCGGGGAGCTGTTTTTT
CASSPLTRNTGELFF
>TRBJ2-1|.|TRBV7-9|TRBD1
TGTGCCAGCAGCTCCCGGACAGGGGTCTTAGGTAATGAGCAGTTCTTC
CASSSRTGVLGNEQFF
>TRBJ2-3|.|TRBV6-1|TRBD2
TGTGCCAGCAGTGAATTTACTAGCGGGGCAGATACGCAGTATTTT
CASSEFTSGADTQYF
>TRBJ1-1|.|TRBV6-5|TRBD1
TGTGCCAGCAGACCAAACAGGGGTACCACTGAAGCTTTCTTT
CASRPNRGTTEAFF
>TRBJ2-2|.|TRBV27|.
TGTGCCAGCAGTTTCCGTTTTTCGACAGGCCCGAACACCGGGGAGCTGTTTTTT
CASSFRFSTGPNTGELFF
>TRBJ1-5|few|TRBV6-6|TRBD1
TGTGCCAGCAGTCTGGACAGGGACGATCAGCCCCAGCATTTT
CASSLDRDDQPQHF
>TRBJ2-7|.|TRBV30|.
TGTGCCTGGAGTGTAGGCCAGGGGTCCTACGAGCAGTACTTC
CAWSVGQGSYEQYF
>TRBJ2-3|once|TRBV13|TRBD2
TGTGCCAGCAGTACCTTGACTAGCTTGGTGGCAGATACGCAGTATTTT
CASSTLTSLVADTQYF
>TRBJ1-1|.|TRBV19|TRBD1
TGTGCCAGTAGTATTAGTGGGACAGGGAGGACTGAAGCTTTCTTT
CASSISGTGRTEAFF
>TRBJ1-2|.|TRBV5-4|TRBD1
TGTGCCAGCAGCCCGACGGGGGGGACAGGGGGTCATCATGGCTACACCTTC
CASSPTGGTGGHHGYTF
>TRBJ1-1|.|TRBV10-3|.
TGTGCCATCAGTGAAGGGGTTGAAGCTTTCTTT
CAISEGVEAFF
>TRBJ1-1|.|TRBV6-1|TRBD1
TGTGCCAGCAGTGTCACAGGGGGGCTAATAACTGAAGCTTTCTTT
CASSVTGGLITEAFF
>TRBJ2-1|.|TRBV19|TRBD1
TGTGCCAGTAGTAGGGGGACAGGGCGGTACAATGAGCAGTTCTTC
CASSRGTGRYNEQFF
>TRBJ2-1|.|TRBV7-6|TRBD1
TGTGCCAGCAGCTCCCCCACAGGGGGCCTGGATGAGCAGTTCTTC
CASSSPTGGLDEQFF
>TRBJ2-1|.|TRBV6-6|.
TGTGCCACGGGCATCGGGGGAGTGTTCTTC
CATGIGGVFF
>TRBJ2-3|few|TRBV7-9|TRBD1
TGTGCCAGCAGCTTATTTCGGGGACAGACAGATACGCAGTATTTT
CASSLFRGQTDTQYF
>TRBJ2-2|few|TRBV13|TRBD2
TGTGCCAGCAGCTTAGCGGGAGGGCCTGGCGGGGAGCTGTTTTTT
CASSLAGGPGGELFF
>TRBJ2-1|.|TRBV28|.
TGTGCCAGCAGTTTCGATCGGCAGGGGAGAAACAATGAGCAGTTCTTC
CASSFDRQGRNNEQFF
>TRBJ2-3|.|TRBV2|TRBD2
TGTGCCAGTAAAATAACTAGCGGGGGGGTCGGGGGGCAGTATTTT
CASKITSGGVGGQYF
>TRBJ2-4|.|TRBV19|.
TGTGCCAGTAGTAGGCATGTGGGAGGTTACATTCAGTACTTC
CASSRHVGGYIQYF
>TRBJ2-7|.|TRBV7-9|.
TGTGCCAGCAGTATAGGAGGCGGCTCCGAGCAGTACTTC
CASSIGGGSEQYF
>TRBJ1-6|.|TRBV27|.
TGTGCCAGCAGTTTGAACAGGCAATTCTATAATTCACCCCTCCACTTT
CASSLNRQFYNSPLHF
>TRBJ1-4|.|TRBV7-9|TRBD1
TGTGCCAGCAGCTTTAGTTGGGACAGGGGGCGCAAGGATGAAAAACTGTTTTTT
CASSFSWDRGRKDEKLFF
>TRBJ2-5|.|TRBV7-2|TRBD2
TGTGCCAGCAGCTTAACTAGCGGGGTACGTGAGACCCAGTACTTC
CASSLTSGVRETQYF
>TRBJ1-1|.|TRBV4-3|.
TGCGCCAGCAGCCAAGATTGGCAGGGATCGAACCGAGAAGCTTTCTTT
CASSQDWQGSNREAFF
>TRBJ1-1|.|TRBV29-1|.
TGCAGCGTTGGGCAACGTGTGAACACTGAAGCTTTCTTT
CSVGQRVNTEAFF
>TRBJ2-5|.|TRBV9|.
TGTGCCAGCAGCGTAGGCCAGGGAGGGGGACAAGAGACCCAGTACTTC
CASSVGQGGGQETQYF
>TRBJ1-1|.|TRBV7-8|TRBD1
TGTGCCAGCAGCTTAAGCCGGGACAGGGGGCTGGACACTGAAGCTTTCTTT
CASSLSRDRGLDTEAFF
>TRBJ2-7|.|TRBV6-5|.
TGTGCCAGCAGTTACTCCCCCCTTAGCGAGCAGTACTTC
CASSYSPLSEQYF
>TRBJ2-1|.|TRBV27|.
TGTGCCAGCAGTTTTAACGGACAACTATACAATGAGCAGTTCTTC
CASSFNGQLYNEQFF
>TRBJ1-2|.|TRBV7-9|TRBD1
TGTGCCAGCAGCTCGACAGGGGCGGACTATGGCTACACCTTC
CASSSTGADYGYTF
>TRBJ2-7|.|TRBV7-6|.
TGTGCCAGCAGCTTAAGGGTCGGGGTAGACTACGAGCAGTACTTC
CASSLRVGVDYEQYF
>TRBJ1-1|.|TRBV4-1|.
TGCGCCAGCAGCCAAGGGGAGGTTCAGCCTTACACTGAAGCTTTCTTT
CASSQGEVQPYTEAFF
>TRBJ1-3|.|TRBV28|.
TGTGCCAGCAGTGACGACGGGGGGAGAGGTCACACCATATATTTT
CASSDDGGRGHTIYF
>TRBJ2-1|.|TRBV7-6|.
TGTGCCAGCAGCCCACTGGGGGGGCTCAATGAGCAGTTCTTC
CASSPLGGLNEQFF
>TRBJ1-1|.|TRBV5-6|.
TGTGCCAGCAACCAGGTGGGTGTATCGGAAGCTTTCTTT
CASNQVGVSEAFF
>TRBJ1-3|few|TRBV28|TRBD1
TGTGCCAGCAGGACAGGGAGCTCTGGAAACACCATATATTTT
CASRTGSSGNTIYF
>TRBJ2-1|.|TRBV6-6|.
TGTGCCAGCAGTTACTCGGCGGGACCATATGAGCAGTTCTTC
CASSYSAGPYEQFF
>TRBJ1-1|few|TRBV5-6|.
TGTGCCAGCAGCTTGGAACAGGGAGTCGCTTTCTTT
CASSLEQGVAFF
>TRBJ1-5|.|TRBV5-6|.
TGTGCCAGCAGCAGCTCAGGAGGGGGCAATCAGCCCCAGCATTTT
CASSSSGGGNQPQHF
>TRBJ1-1|.|TRBV7-8|.
TGTGCCAGCAGCTTACTCCAGGGGCGGACTGAAGCTTTCTTT
CASSLLQGRTEAFF
>TRBJ1-2|few|TRBV7-3|TRBD1
TGTGCCAGCAGCGGCCCCCGGGGGACAGGGGCTGGCTACACCTTC
CASSGPRGTGAGYTF
>TRBJ1-2|few|TRBV5-6|.
TGTGCCAGCAGATTACAGGGATTGTATGGCTACACCTTC
CASRLQGLYGYTF
>TRBJ1-2|.|TRBV15|.
TGTGCCACCAGATTCTCCCAGTATGGCTACACCTTC
CATRFSQYGYTF
>TRBJ2-1|.|TRBV9|TRBD1
TGTGCCAGCAGCGTAGCAGGGGGATCCTACAATGAGCAGTTCTTC
CASSVAGGSYNEQFF
>TRBJ1-6|.|TRBV7-8|TRBD1
TGTGCCAGCAGCTCGACAGGGATTAATTCCCCCCTCCACTTT
CASSSTGINSPLHF
>TRBJ2-7|.|TRBV29-1|.
TGCAGCGTTGAAATGGGTCTCAGGGGCGAGCAGTACTTC
CSVEMGLRGEQYF
>TRBJ2-3|.|TRBV11-1|.
TGTGCCAGCAGCGAGAGAGGGGATACGCAGTATTTT
CASSERGDTQYF
>TRBJ1-5|.|TRBV28|TRBD1
TGTGCCAGCAGTTTGACAGGGGGCGCGGGCAATCAGCCCCAGCATTTT
CASSLTGGAGNQPQHF
>TRBJ1-4|.|TRBV5-1|TRBD1
TGCGCCAGCAGCGAGGGGACAGGGAATGAAAAACTGTTTTTT
CASSEGTGNEKLFF
>TRBJ1-2|few|TRBV30|.
TGTGCCTGGATGACAGAGAAGAACTATGGCTACACCTTC
CAWMTEKNYGYTF
>TRBJ2-1|.|TRBV7-9|.
TGTTCCAGCAGCTTCAACAGGGTCAGCTACAATGAGCAGTTCTTC
CSSSFNRVSYNEQFF
>TRBJ2-1|.|TRBV27|TRBD2
TGTGCCAGCGGGAGCTCCGGGACTAGCGCCCCCGGTGAGCAGTTCTTC
CASGSSGTSAPGEQFF